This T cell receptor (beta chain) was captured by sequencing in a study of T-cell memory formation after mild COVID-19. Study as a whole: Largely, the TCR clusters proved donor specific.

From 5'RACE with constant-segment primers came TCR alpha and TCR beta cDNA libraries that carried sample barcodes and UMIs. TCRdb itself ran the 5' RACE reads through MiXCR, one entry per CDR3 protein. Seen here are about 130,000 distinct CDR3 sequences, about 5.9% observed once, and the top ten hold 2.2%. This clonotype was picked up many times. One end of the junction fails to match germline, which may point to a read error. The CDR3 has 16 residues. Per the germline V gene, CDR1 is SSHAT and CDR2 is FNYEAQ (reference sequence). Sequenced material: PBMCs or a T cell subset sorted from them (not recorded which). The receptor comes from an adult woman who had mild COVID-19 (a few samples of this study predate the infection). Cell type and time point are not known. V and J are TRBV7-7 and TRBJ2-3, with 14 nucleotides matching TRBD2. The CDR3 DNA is TGTGCTAGCAGCCTCGGGACTAGCGGGAGCTCAGATACGCAGTATTTT. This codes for CASSLGTSGSSDTQYF.